This is a list of T cell receptor beta chains from one sample in a study of CD8+ T cells in alopecia areata. TCRdb keeps only in-frame clones here, not all; method: immunoSEQ multiplex PCR. This table has a few hundred thousand clones, 45% to 70% appearing once. Sequencing used CD4+ T cells sorted from blood, obtained around week 53, from a patient treated with tofacitinib. The receptors here all came from a human donor with alopecia areata. CDR3s include the opening cysteine and the closing phenylalanine or tryptophan. Fields, in order: clone size, V gene, J gene, D gene, CDR3 protein, CDR3 DNA. D genes are given only for firm matches. Size values are once, few and many counts, or a class for expanded clones, and some rows have none.

clone size: .; V gene: TRBV9; J gene: TRBJ1-6; D gene: .; CDR3 protein: CASSVVGGNSPLHF; CDR3 DNA: TGTGCCAGCAGCGTAGTAGGAGGTAATTCACCCCTCCACTTT
clone size: .; V gene: TRBV29-1; J gene: TRBJ1-1; D gene: .; CDR3 protein: CSVRDTEAFF; CDR3 DNA: TGCAGCGTTAGAGACACTGAAGCTTTCTTT
clone size: .; V gene: TRBV5-1; J gene: TRBJ1-6; D gene: .; CDR3 protein: CASSLGQNSPLHF; CDR3 DNA: TGCGCCAGCAGCTTGGGACAGAATTCACCCCTCCACTTT
clone size: .; V gene: TRBV6-5; J gene: TRBJ2-3; D gene: TRBD1; CDR3 protein: CASSTGGYEDTQYF; CDR3 DNA: TGTGCCAGCAGTACAGGGGGCTATGAAGATACGCAGTATTTT
clone size: .; V gene: TRBV29-1; J gene: TRBJ1-1; D gene: .; CDR3 protein: CSVEGWGGRFEAFF; CDR3 DNA: TGCAGCGTTGAAGGATGGGGTGGCAGGTTTGAAGCTTTCTTT
clone size: .; V gene: TRBV11-2; J gene: TRBJ2-3; D gene: .; CDR3 protein: CASSLVGTALSTDTQYF; CDR3 DNA: TGTGCCAGCAGCTTAGTTGGGACGGCCCTTAGCACAGATACGCAGTATTTT
clone size: .; V gene: TRBV13; J gene: TRBJ2-3; D gene: .; CDR3 protein: CASSPYRPSGTDTQYF; CDR3 DNA: TGTGCCAGCAGCCCATACCGGCCCTCCGGGACAGATACGCAGTATTTT
clone size: once; V gene: TRBV5-4; J gene: TRBJ2-5; D gene: TRBD1; CDR3 protein: CASSEDRGETQYF; CDR3 DNA: TGTGCCAGCAGCGAAGACAGGGGTGAGACCCAGTACTTC
clone size: .; V gene: TRBV15; J gene: TRBJ2-5; D gene: .; CDR3 protein: CATSREGPGSEETQYF; CDR3 DNA: TGTGCCACCAGCAGAGAAGGGCCAGGGTCTGAAGAGACCCAGTACTTC
clone size: .; V gene: TRBV7-2; J gene: TRBJ2-3; D gene: TRBD2; CDR3 protein: CASSLSQETSGVTDTQYF; CDR3 DNA: TGTGCCAGCAGCTTAAGTCAGGAGACTAGCGGGGTCACAGATACGCAGTATTTT
clone size: .; V gene: TRBV5-1; J gene: TRBJ2-5; D gene: .; CDR3 protein: CASSLLQASETQYF; CDR3 DNA: TGCGCCAGCAGCTTGTTACAGGCTTCGGAGACCCAGTACTTC
clone size: .; V gene: TRBV23-1; J gene: TRBJ2-3; D gene: TRBD1; CDR3 protein: CASSHPPGQGYTDTQYF; CDR3 DNA: TGCGCCAGCAGTCACCCCCCGGGACAGGGATACACAGATACGCAGTATTTT
clone size: once; V gene: TRBV30; J gene: TRBJ2-3; D gene: TRBD2; CDR3 protein: CAWSSSGTSGYTDTQYF; CDR3 DNA: TGTGCCTGGAGCTCCTCCGGGACTAGCGGGTACACAGATACGCAGTATTTT
clone size: .; V gene: TRBV29-1; J gene: TRBJ1-1; D gene: TRBD1; CDR3 protein: CSVRPGQSNTEAFF; CDR3 DNA: TGCAGCGTTCGCCCGGGACAGTCGAACACTGAAGCTTTCTTT
clone size: .; V gene: TRBV30; J gene: TRBJ2-7; D gene: TRBD1; CDR3 protein: CAWSVKKDRGRTYEQYF; CDR3 DNA: TGTGCCTGGAGCGTTAAAAAGGACAGGGGGAGGACCTACGAGCAGTACTTC
clone size: .; V gene: TRBV14; J gene: TRBJ2-7; D gene: .; CDR3 protein: CASSQAGYEQYF; CDR3 DNA: TGTGCCAGCAGCCAGGCGGGGTACGAGCAGTACTTC
clone size: few; V gene: TRBV14; J gene: TRBJ2-5; D gene: .; CDR3 protein: CASSFAGTQYF; CDR3 DNA: TGTGCCAGCAGCTTCGCCGGGACCCAGTACTTC
clone size: .; V gene: TRBV30; J gene: TRBJ1-1; D gene: .; CDR3 protein: CAWSPSTGPATEAFF; CDR3 DNA: TGTGCCTGGAGTCCCTCGACAGGCCCAGCCACTGAAGCTTTCTTT
clone size: once; V gene: TRBV12-5; J gene: TRBJ2-2; D gene: .; CDR3 protein: CASGVPPNTGELFF; CDR3 DNA: TGTGCTAGTGGGGTCCCCCCGAACACCGGGGAGCTGTTTTTT
clone size: few; V gene: TRBV15; J gene: TRBJ2-7; D gene: .; CDR3 protein: CATSRAPTREQYF; CDR3 DNA: TGTGCCACCAGCAGGGCTCCAACCCGGGAGCAGTACTTC
clone size: few; V gene: TRBV11-2; J gene: TRBJ2-3; D gene: TRBD2; CDR3 protein: CASSLGGGGPDTQYF; CDR3 DNA: TGTGCCAGCAGCTTAGGTGGGGGGGGACCAGATACGCAGTATTTT
clone size: .; V gene: TRBV20-1; J gene: TRBJ2-7; D gene: .; CDR3 protein: CSARDGYEQYF; CDR3 DNA: TGCAGTGCTAGAGATGGGTACGAGCAGTACTTC
clone size: .; V gene: TRBV7-3; J gene: TRBJ2-1; D gene: TRBD1; CDR3 protein: CATSTGTGWMNEQFF; CDR3 DNA: TGTGCCACTTCCACCGGGACAGGGTGGATGAATGAGCAGTTCTTC
clone size: .; V gene: TRBV7-2; J gene: TRBJ2-6; D gene: TRBD1; CDR3 protein: CASSPWDRYYSGANVLTF; CDR3 DNA: TGTGCCAGCAGCCCCTGGGACAGGTACTACTCTGGGGCCAACGTCCTGACTTTC
clone size: .; V gene: TRBV9; J gene: TRBJ2-1; D gene: TRBD1; CDR3 protein: CASSAGTDYNEQFF; CDR3 DNA: TGTGCCAGCAGCGCCGGGACAGATTACAATGAGCAGTTCTTC
clone size: .; V gene: TRBV5-5; J gene: TRBJ2-7; D gene: TRBD1; CDR3 protein: CASSLWDSSYEQYF; CDR3 DNA: TGTGCCAGCAGCTTGTGGGACAGCTCCTACGAGCAGTACTTC
clone size: once; V gene: TRBV5-4; J gene: TRBJ1-5; D gene: .; CDR3 protein: CASSLGGANQPQHF; CDR3 DNA: TGTGCCAGCAGCTTGGGGGGCGCCAATCAGCCCCAGCATTTT
clone size: .; V gene: TRBV30; J gene: TRBJ2-1; D gene: .; CDR3 protein: CAWTRQGSSYNEQFF; CDR3 DNA: TGTGCCTGGACCCGGCAGGGGTCCTCCTACAATGAGCAGTTCTTC
clone size: .; V gene: TRBV29-1; J gene: TRBJ1-1; D gene: TRBD1; CDR3 protein: CSGKTDRDEAFF; CDR3 DNA: TGCAGCGGTAAAACGGACAGGGATGAAGCTTTCTTT
clone size: few; V gene: TRBV29-1; J gene: TRBJ1-1; D gene: TRBD1; CDR3 protein: CSTTTGWDPEAFF; CDR3 DNA: TGCAGCACGACGACAGGGTGGGATCCTGAAGCTTTCTTT
clone size: .; V gene: TRBV25-1; J gene: TRBJ2-3; D gene: .; CDR3 protein: CASSDRGTPDTQYF; CDR3 DNA: TGTGCCAGCAGTGATCGGGGTACTCCAGATACGCAGTATTTT
clone size: few; V gene: TRBV15; J gene: TRBJ2-5; D gene: .; CDR3 protein: CATGPPVTQQETQYF; CDR3 DNA: TGTGCCACCGGGCCTCCTGTGACCCAACAAGAGACCCAGTACTTC
clone size: .; V gene: TRBV9; J gene: TRBJ1-6; D gene: TRBD1; CDR3 protein: CASSVAFDRGNSPLHF; CDR3 DNA: TGTGCCAGCAGCGTAGCCTTTGACAGGGGGAATTCACCCCTCCACTTT
clone size: once; V gene: TRBV29-1; J gene: TRBJ1-5; D gene: .; CDR3 protein: CSVAGTRDQPQHF; CDR3 DNA: TGCAGCGTTGCCGGGACAAGAGATCAGCCCCAGCATTTT
clone size: .; V gene: TRBV7-2; J gene: TRBJ2-3; D gene: .; CDR3 protein: CASSLSKDTQYF; CDR3 DNA: TGTGCCAGCAGCTTAAGTAAAGATACGCAGTATTTT
clone size: .; V gene: TRBV19; J gene: TRBJ1-6; D gene: .; CDR3 protein: CASSMAAGQNSPLHF; CDR3 DNA: TGTGCCAGTAGTATGGCGGCAGGGCAAAATTCACCCCTCCACTTT
clone size: few; V gene: TRBV29-1; J gene: TRBJ2-3; D gene: .; CDR3 protein: CSATPEGGGSDTQYF; CDR3 DNA: TGCAGCGCCACCCCCGAGGGGGGAGGCTCCGATACGCAGTATTTT
clone size: once; V gene: TRBV10-1; J gene: TRBJ2-1; D gene: .; CDR3 protein: CASSATPSSYNEQFF; CDR3 DNA: TGCGCCAGCAGTGCTACACCGAGCTCCTACAATGAGCAGTTCTTC
clone size: .; V gene: TRBV30; J gene: TRBJ1-2; D gene: .; CDR3 protein: CAWSVRGIGYTF; CDR3 DNA: TGTGCCTGGAGTGTACGGGGTATTGGCTACACCTTC
clone size: .; V gene: TRBV15; J gene: TRBJ1-5; D gene: .; CDR3 protein: CATSRPSGPLGGNQPQHF; CDR3 DNA: TGTGCCACCAGCAGACCCTCCGGACCCCTCGGCGGCAATCAGCCCCAGCATTTT
clone size: .; V gene: TRBV19; J gene: TRBJ2-2; D gene: .; CDR3 protein: CASSTIRAGELFF; CDR3 DNA: TGTGCCAGTAGTACTATCAGGGCCGGGGAGCTGTTTTTT
clone size: .; V gene: TRBV7-2; J gene: TRBJ2-5; D gene: TRBD2; CDR3 protein: CASRNTGTSGGGRETQYF; CDR3 DNA: TGTGCCAGCAGAAATACCGGGACTAGCGGGGGAGGGAGGGAGACCCAGTACTTC
clone size: .; V gene: TRBV30; J gene: TRBJ1-1; D gene: .; CDR3 protein: CAWDTSGDTEAFF; CDR3 DNA: TGTGCCTGGGATACTTCTGGGGACACTGAAGCTTTCTTT
clone size: .; V gene: TRBV30; J gene: TRBJ2-7; D gene: .; CDR3 protein: CAWSNIGGAYEQYF; CDR3 DNA: TGTGCCTGGAGTAACATAGGGGGGGCCTACGAGCAGTACTTC
clone size: .; V gene: TRBV2; J gene: TRBJ2-5; D gene: .; CDR3 protein: CASRRGNQETQYF; CDR3 DNA: TGTGCCAGCAGGAGGGGAAATCAAGAGACCCAGTACTTC
clone size: .; V gene: TRBV15; J gene: TRBJ1-2; D gene: .; CDR3 protein: CATSRVGINGYTF; CDR3 DNA: TGTGCCACCAGCAGAGTGGGGATAAATGGCTACACCTTC
clone size: .; V gene: TRBV30; J gene: TRBJ1-2; D gene: .; CDR3 protein: CAWGGAAHNYGYTF; CDR3 DNA: TGTGCCTGGGGAGGGGCCGCACATAACTATGGCTACACCTTC
clone size: few; V gene: TRBV27; J gene: TRBJ2-5; D gene: TRBD1; CDR3 protein: CASSRDRGETQYF; CDR3 DNA: TGTGCCAGCAGTAGGGACAGGGGCGAGACCCAGTACTTC
clone size: .; V gene: TRBV5-1; J gene: TRBJ2-1; D gene: TRBD1; CDR3 protein: CASSLVQGAFYNEQFF; CDR3 DNA: TGCGCCAGCAGCTTGGTACAGGGGGCCTTCTACAATGAGCAGTTCTTC
clone size: .; V gene: TRBV5-1; J gene: TRBJ1-1; D gene: TRBD1; CDR3 protein: CASSATGETEAFF; CDR3 DNA: TGCGCCAGCAGCGCGACAGGGGAGACTGAAGCTTTCTTT
clone size: .; V gene: TRBV29-1; J gene: TRBJ2-1; D gene: TRBD1; CDR3 protein: CSVEAPGQGEQFF; CDR3 DNA: TGCAGCGTTGAAGCCCCCGGACAGGGTGAGCAGTTCTTC
clone size: .; V gene: TRBV13; J gene: TRBJ2-7; D gene: .; CDR3 protein: CASSPQGIPYEQYF; CDR3 DNA: TGTGCCAGCAGCCCCCAGGGGATCCCCTACGAGCAGTACTTC
clone size: .; V gene: TRBV30; J gene: TRBJ1-1; D gene: .; CDR3 protein: CAWSVKGGDTEAFF; CDR3 DNA: TGTGCCTGGAGTGTCAAGGGGGGGGACACTGAAGCTTTCTTT